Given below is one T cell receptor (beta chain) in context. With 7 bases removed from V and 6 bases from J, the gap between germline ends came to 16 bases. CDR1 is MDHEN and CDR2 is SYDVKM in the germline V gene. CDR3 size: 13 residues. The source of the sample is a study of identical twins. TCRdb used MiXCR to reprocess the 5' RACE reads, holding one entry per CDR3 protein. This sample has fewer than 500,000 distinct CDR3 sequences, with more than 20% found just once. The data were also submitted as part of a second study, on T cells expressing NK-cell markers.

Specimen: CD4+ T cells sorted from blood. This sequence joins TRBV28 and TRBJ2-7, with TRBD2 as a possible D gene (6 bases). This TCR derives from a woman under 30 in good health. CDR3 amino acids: CASNRRPSVEQYF. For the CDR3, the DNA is TGTGCCAGCAACCGTAGACCTAGCGTCGAGCAGTACTTC.